The next 19 T cell receptor beta chains were all read from a single sample in a study of T cell responses to AZD1222 COVID-19 vaccine. Profiling relied on immunoSEQ multiplex PCR, and the TCRdb table lists in-frame clones only, not all of them. The repertoire holds approximately 120,000 clones, with approximately 88% as singletons. Sequencing was performed on peripheral blood, taken on day 0 of AZD1222 vaccination. These receptors all stem from an adult in good health.

The V and J genes are TRBV9 and TRBJ1-2, with 10 bases lining up with TRBD1. CDR1 is SGDLS and CDR2 is YYNGEE in the germline V gene. The trim removed 5 bases at V and 5 bases at J, leaving 6 bases unmatched. The CDR3 extends over 14 amino acids. The CDR3 DNA reads TGTGCCAGCAGGTCTCGGGACAGGGGTTATGGCTACACCTTC. This encodes CASRSRDRGYGYTF.

This chain links TRBV7-9 with TRBJ2-7; TRBD1 aligns across 10 bases. This CDR3 has 14 amino acids. V was pared by 6 bases and J by 3 bases, with 5 bases of the junction left unmatched. In germline, CDR1 is SEHNR, CDR2 FQNEAQ (reference sequence). CDR3 sequence (DNA): TGTGCCAGCAGAACCGGGACAGGGGTCTACGAGCAGTACTTC. It translates to CASRTGTGVYEQYF.

The rearrangement joins TRBV18 to TRBJ2-1; D might be TRBD2 (6 bases). Deletions cut 3 bases from V and 8 bases from J, with 11 bases between. This CDR3 is built from 13 residues. Germline CDR1 reads KGHSH; CDR2 reads LQKENI. The CDR3: CASSPPSGDEQFF. In DNA, the CDR3 is TGTGCCAGCTCACCCCCCTCGGGGGATGAGCAGTTCTTC.

The rearrangement links TRBV6-5 to TRBJ1-4, with 8 bases aligning to TRBD1. The germline V gene encodes CDR1 MNHEY and CDR2 SVGAGI. This CDR3 is built from 14 residues. J was trimmed by 7 bases and V by 8 bases; bases with no gene match: 9. CDR3 residues: CASSRTGFGEKLFF. CDR3 bases: TGTGCCAGCTCACGGACAGGGTTCGGTGAAAAACTGTTTTTT.

This chain uses TRBV18 with TRBJ2-3; D is unclear. The CDR3 is 12 amino acids. The V end lost 3 bases, the J end lost 2 bases, and 3 bases lay between the germline ends. Germline CDR1 KGHSH, CDR2 LQKENI. CDR3 DNA sequence: TGTGCCAGCTCACCTACCACAGATACGCAGTATTTT. This encodes CASSPTTDTQYF.

The J gene is TRBJ1-5, the V gene TRBV10-3; possible D gene TRBD1, 5 bases. V gave up 4 bases and J gave up 0 bases, with 13 bases separating them. CDR3 length: 16 residues. From germline, CDR1 is ENHRY and CDR2 SYGVKD. CDR3: CAISVWGRYSNQPQHF. The CDR3 bases are TGTGCCATCAGTGTCTGGGGCAGATATAGCAATCAGCCCCAGCATTTT.

This chain links TRBV13 with TRBJ2-3; D might be TRBD1 or TRBD2, each matching 5 bases. The CDR3 runs to 16 residues. V was trimmed by 4 bases and J by 2 bases, leaving 16 bases between them. The germline gives CDR1 PRHDT, CDR2 FYEKMQ (reference sequence). The CDR3 loop is CASSYPGLTLTDTQYF. CDR3 nucleotide sequence: TGTGCCAGCAGCTACCCGGGGCTAACCCTCACAGATACGCAGTATTTT.

This clone was observed once. DNA of the CDR3: TGTGCCAGCAGCCCGCGGACAGGAAGAGGGGAAGAACAGCCCCAGCATTTT. Residues: CASSPRTGRGEEQPQHF. The chain recombines TRBV2 with TRBJ1-5; 7 positions agree with TRBD1. J gave up 7 bases and V 6 bases, and 18 bases lay outside the gene matches. This CDR3 region has 17 residues. Germline values: CDR1 SNHLY, CDR2 FYNNEI.

Only one count was recorded for this clone. The V call is TRBV4-2, the J call TRBJ1-6; 7 bases align to TRBD1. Per the germline V gene, CDR1 is LGHNA and CDR2 is YNFKEQ. The junction had 5 bases not matched to a gene; V was cut back by 1 base and J by 11 bases. The CDR3 loop spans 14 amino acids. The CDR3, as DNA: TGTGCCAGCAGCCAAGGGACAGGTAACACACCCCTCCACTTT. Amino acid sequence: CASSQGTGNTPLHF.

This chain connects TRBV9 to TRBJ1-1; D gene ambiguous. Germline V gene sequence: CDR1 SGDLS, CDR2 YYNGEE. V was trimmed by 0 bases and J by 8 bases, leaving 17 bases between them. This CDR3 region has 15 residues. CDR3 sequence reads: CASSVELVDPIEAFF. CDR3 bases: TGTGCCAGCAGCGTAGAATTGGTGGACCCTATCGAAGCTTTCTTT.

This clone was observed a single time. The genes are TRBV7-3 and TRBJ1-5, with TRBD1 as a possible D gene (6 bases). Germline lookup yields CDR1 SGHTA and CDR2 FQGTGA. V was clipped by 6 bases and J by 1 base, with 16 bases between them. The CDR3 length is 16 residues. CDR3 in amino acids: CASRLQGTGSNQPQHF. The CDR3 coding sequence is TGTGCCAGCAGATTACAGGGCACTGGGAGCAATCAGCCCCAGCATTTT.

This clone was picked up one time. The genes are TRBV9 and TRBJ2-3; possible D gene TRBD1, 6 bases. The CDR3 has 16 residues. The germline V gene encodes CDR1 SGDLS and CDR2 YYNGEE. V lost 0 bases, J lost 0 bases, and 11 bases lay in between. The CDR3, as DNA: TGTGCCAGCAGCGTAGCCCAGGGGTTTAGCACAGATACGCAGTATTTT. Protein sequence: CASSVAQGFSTDTQYF.

This clone was seen a handful of times. The genes are TRBV13 and TRBJ2-1; the D gene is possibly TRBD1 (5 bases). Germline CDR1 PRHDT, CDR2 FYEKMQ (reference sequence). There are 15 residues in the CDR3. Trimming cost V 5 bases and J 5 bases, with 16 bases left between them. CDR3 DNA sequence: TGTGCCAGCAGCCGACTCCTGTTGGGGCACAATGAGCAGTTCTTC. As protein: CASSRLLLGHNEQFF.

This clone was recorded only once. Germline is not matched at one junction end, which may reflect a read error. V usage is TRBV7-2 and J usage is TRBJ1-1; D is unresolved. Germline V gene data show CDR1 as SGHTA and CDR2 as FQGNSA. The CDR3 runs 16 residues. CDR3 residues: CASSLVELRANSEAFF. DNA for the CDR3: TGTGCCAGCAGCTTAGTAGAGCTCCGGGCCAACAGTGAAGCTTTCTTT.

The J gene is TRBJ2-5, the V gene TRBV7-9; no definite D call. This CDR3 is built from 14 residues. The V gene's germline CDR1 is SEHNR and CDR2 FQNEAQ (reference sequence). V was clipped by 0 bases and J by 5 bases, with 10 bases between them. Here the CDR3 DNA reads TGTGCCAGCAGCTTAGCGCCCCCCCCTGAGACCCAGTACTTC. This codes for CASSLAPPPETQYF.

V and J are TRBV27 and TRBJ2-2; D possibly uses TRBD1 or TRBD2 (5 bases each). Trimming stripped 6 bases from V and 2 bases from J, with 10 bases between. The CDR3 is made up of 14 amino acids. Germline assignment: CDR1 MNHEY and CDR2 SMNVEV (reference sequence). The CDR3 sequence: CASRWDGNTGELFF. The CDR3 DNA reads TGTGCCAGCAGATGGGACGGAAACACCGGGGAGCTGTTTTTT.

V gene TRBV6-6 combines with J gene TRBJ1-5; a weak D match, TRBD1 (5 bases). Trimming shortened V by 5 bases and J by 1 base, and 9 bases separated the two germline ends. Germline values: CDR1 MNHNY, CDR2 SVGAGI (reference sequence). The CDR3 length is 14 residues. CDR3 protein: CASSRRDSNQPQHF. The DNA of the CDR3 is TGTGCCAGCAGTCGCCGGGACAGCAATCAGCCCCAGCATTTT.

This chain joins TRBV5-1 and TRBJ2-1; 8 bases are shared with TRBD2. In germline, CDR1 is SGHRS, CDR2 YFSETQ. Trimming took 1 base from V and 9 from J; bases not matched to a gene: 9. This CDR3 is 15 amino acids long. CDR3 residues: CASSLLTGGPAEQFF. The CDR3 nucleotides are TGCGCCAGCAGCTTGTTGACGGGGGGGCCTGCTGAGCAGTTCTTC.

This clone is labeled medium-sized (0.01 to 0.1%). The gene calls are TRBV7-3 and TRBJ1-2; 7 bases are shared with TRBD1. The V segment lost 4 bases and the J segment 4 bases; nucleotides outside the gene matches: 3. Germline V lookup: CDR1 SGHTA, CDR2 FQGTGA. The CDR3 length is 13 residues. In DNA, the CDR3 is TGTGCCAGCAGCTACAGGGGAGGCTATGGCTACACCTTC. Its translation: CASSYRGGYGYTF.